This TCR beta chain came from a study of cytomegalovirus exposure and HLA in healthy donors. The PCR employed 60 Vbeta primers together with 13 Jbeta primers. Sequencing was performed with immunoSEQ multiplex PCR; in TCRdb, only in-frame clones are kept and a portion is missing. The sample holds fewer than 200,000 clones, about 75% seen once. Study results and caveats: Sequencing artifact likely explains a cluster of highly shared sequence variants. Earlier analysis looked at TCR beta V segments, and most were productive about 87% or about 30% of the time. Clonal expansion was found to be greater in HLA-associated TCR beta chains than in equally common others in a later analysis.

Germline V gives CDR1 MNHNS, CDR2 SASEGT. This CDR3 has 13 amino acids. V lost 5 bases to trimming and J lost 4 bases; unmatched junction nucleotides: 3. This clone has a single count. Its specificity is unknown. The receptor was isolated from a woman between 45 and 65 years old in good health and CMV-seropositive. This chain connects TRBV6-1 to TRBJ2-7, with 9 bases lining up with TRBD1. The sequenced material came from PBMCs. The CDR3, as DNA: TGTGCCAGCAGTCCCGGGACAGGGTACGAGCAGTACTTC. Its translation is CASSPGTGYEQYF.